This entry is about one T cell receptor (beta chain). This CDR3 is 15 amino acids long. V was pared by 5 bases and J by 2 bases, with 12 bases between. Germline loops: CDR1 SGHTA, CDR2 FQGNSA. These data originate in a study of T cell changes during pregnancy in multiple sclerosis. Using immunoSEQ multiplex PCR, the repertoire was profiled, and TCRdb retains in-frame clones only, with some absent. The profile shows approximately 74,000 clones, approximately 90% of them singletons. This chain uses TRBV7-2 with TRBJ1-4; D ambiguous. Sequenced here: peripheral blood, sampled before pregnancy. This sequence was found in a female donor with multiple sclerosis, enrolled in a pregnancy study. CDR3 coding DNA: TGTGCCAGCAGCGCCCAAACAGTGACTAATGAAAAACTGTTTTTT. Encoded protein: CASSAQTVTNEKLFF.